The 10 T cell receptor beta chains below all came from one sample that was sequenced in a study of blood T cell repertoires in COVID-19. Sequencing was performed with immunoSEQ multiplex PCR; in TCRdb, only in-frame clones are kept and a portion is missing. The data show about 130,000 clones, 80% to 85% seen once. Specimen: peripheral blood. The receptor set was obtained from a woman between 45 and 65 years old with acute or convalescent COVID-19.

The chain employs TRBV5-4 and TRBJ1-2; 7 nucleotides agree with TRBD1. From germline, CDR1 is SGHNT and CDR2 YYREEE (reference sequence). The CDR3 runs 15 residues. Unmatched junction bases numbered 13, after V lost 3 bases and J lost 8 bases. CDR3 nucleotides: TGTGCCAGCAGCTCATCGACAGGGCAGTCGTTCGGCTACACCTTC. This gives the protein CASSSSTGQSFGYTF.

This clone appeared once. The chain combines TRBV3-1 (or the pseudogene TRBV3-2) with TRBJ1-4; tentative D call: TRBD1 (6 bases). The V end lost 2 bases, the J end lost 5 bases, and 6 bases lay between the germline ends. Per the germline V gene, CDR1 is LGHDT and CDR2 is YNNKEL (reference sequence). The CDR3 loop spans 13 amino acids. The CDR3 loop is CASSQRGNEKLFF. CDR3 nucleotide sequence: TGTGCCAGCAGCCAAAGGGGGAATGAAAAACTGTTTTTT.

V usage is TRBV18 and J usage is TRBJ1-1; 8 bases are a match to TRBD1. V shed 2 bases, J shed 5 bases, and the junction held 10 bases outside the gene matches. The CDR3 extends over 16 amino acids. CDR1 and CDR2 (germline): KGHSH, LQKENI. This CDR3 reads CASSPAAGQGRTEAFF. DNA for the CDR3: TGTGCCAGCTCACCAGCTGCAGGACAGGGTCGGACTGAAGCTTTCTTT.

V usage is TRBV2 and J usage is TRBJ1-6, with 8 bases fitting TRBD1. The length of the CDR3 is 17 residues. Looked up from germline, CDR1 is SNHLY and CDR2 is FYNNEI. J lost 6 bases, V lost 4 bases, and 11 bases had no gene match. In DNA form, the CDR3 reads TGTGCCAGCAGTGGCCCGAGGACAGGGCTGAGTAATTCACCCCTCCACTTT. The encoded protein is CASSGPRTGLSNSPLHF.

V and J are TRBV5-1 and TRBJ1-2; D gene ambiguous. The germline CDR1 and CDR2 sequences are SGHRS and YFSETQ. The CDR3 is made up of 14 amino acids. Trimming cost V 4 bases and J 8 bases, with 18 bases left between them. Written as DNA, the CDR3 is TGCGCCAGCAGCATGAGAGAATCATCGGGGGGCTACACCTTC. It encodes CASSMRESSGGYTF.

V gene TRBV6-6 combines with J gene TRBJ2-3, with a tentative D call TRBD1 (5 bases). Germline V gene sequence: CDR1 MNHNY, CDR2 SVGAGI (reference sequence). The CDR3 has 15 residues. V gave up 6 bases and J gave up 3 bases, with 16 bases separating them. CDR3 amino acids: CASSAGFRATDTQYF. The CDR3 DNA sequence: TGTGCCAGCAGCGCAGGGTTCCGCGCGACAGATACGCAGTATTTT.

The chain links TRBV7-9 to TRBJ2-7, with D possibly being TRBD1 (5 bases). V lost 3 bases to trimming and J lost 2 bases, with 14 bases between them. The CDR3 contains 15 residues. Per the germline V gene, CDR1 is SEHNR and CDR2 is FQNEAQ (reference sequence). The DNA for the CDR3 is TGTGCCAGCAGCTTTGGGGCCGTCGGTCCCTACGAGCAGTACTTC. Translated, it gives CASSFGAVGPYEQYF. Using reference TRBV7-9 and TRBJ2-7 for the parts outside the CDR3, the full variable domain is DTGVSQNPRHKITKRGQNVTFRCDPISEHNRLYWYRQTLGQGPEFLTYFQNEAQLEKSRLLSDRFSAERPKGSFSTLEIQRTEQGDSAMYLCASSFGAVGPYEQYFGPGTRLTVT.

This clone was observed once. This chain joins TRBV12-3 or TRBV12-4 and TRBJ1-1; D is ambiguous. This CDR3 comprises 13 residues. V was trimmed by 0 bases and J by 7 bases, leaving 9 bases between them. CDR3 sequence reads: CASSLAISVEAFF. Here the CDR3 DNA reads TGTGCCAGCAGTTTAGCGATTTCAGTTGAAGCTTTCTTT.

The chain combines TRBV18 with TRBJ2-7, with 7 bases matching TRBD2. This CDR3 is built from 15 residues. The germline CDR1 and CDR2 sequences are KGHSH and LQKENI. The ends lost 2 bases at V and 7 bases at J; junction bases unmatched: 11. The CDR3 sequence: CASSPGAGVGEEQYF. The CDR3 nucleotides read TGTGCCAGCTCACCAGGGGCGGGAGTCGGTGAAGAGCAGTACTTC.

In the case of this clone: The same CDR3 is also encoded by other DNA sequences in this sample. The chain couples TRBV18 to TRBJ2-5; 10 nucleotides align to TRBD1. V gave up 3 bases and J gave up 5 bases; unmatched junction bases: 0. CDR1 is KGHSH, CDR2 LQKENI, per germline. This CDR3 contains 13 residues. The CDR3 DNA follows: TGTGCCAGCTCACCGGGACAGGGGGAGACCCAGTACTTC. This translates into CASSPGQGETQYF.